This TCR beta chain was retrieved from a study of shared clonotypes between healthy human individuals. Findings of the study overall: The study's rarefaction showed incomplete sorted-subset sequencing despite large depth.

Trimming at V came to 4 bases and at J to 5 bases, leaving 9 bases not matched to a gene. Germline-derived CDR1 and CDR2 are SGHRS and YFSETQ. CDR3 length: 16 residues. Produced via immunoSEQ multiplex PCR; TCRdb's table is partial and in-frame only. This sample has about 2.4 million clones, with 93% found just once. On this clone: Its specificity is not known.

The clonotype originates from a man aged 18 to 30 in good health. Some clones in this sample may be carry-over from other donors' samples. Source material: naive CD4+ T cells from PBMCs. Documented subset: CD45RA+ positively selected. V usage is TRBV5-1 and J usage is TRBJ2-5; TRBD1 aligns across 12 bases. The CDR3 DNA sequence: TGCGCCAGCAGCGCCTCGGGACAGGGGGCAGGGGAGACCCAGTACTTC. This gives the protein CASSASGQGAGETQYF.